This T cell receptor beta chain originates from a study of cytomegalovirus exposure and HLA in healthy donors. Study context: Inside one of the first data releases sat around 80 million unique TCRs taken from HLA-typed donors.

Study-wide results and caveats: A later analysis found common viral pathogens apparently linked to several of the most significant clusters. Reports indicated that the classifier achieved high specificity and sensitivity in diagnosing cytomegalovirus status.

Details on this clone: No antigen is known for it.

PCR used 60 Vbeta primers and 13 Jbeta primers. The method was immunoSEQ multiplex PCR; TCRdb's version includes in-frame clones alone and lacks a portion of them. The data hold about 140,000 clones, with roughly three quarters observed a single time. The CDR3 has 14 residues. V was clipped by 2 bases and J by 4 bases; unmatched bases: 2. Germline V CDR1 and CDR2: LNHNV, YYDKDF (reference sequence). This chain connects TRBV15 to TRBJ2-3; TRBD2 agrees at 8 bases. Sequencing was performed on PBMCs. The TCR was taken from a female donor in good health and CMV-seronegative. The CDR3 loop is CATSRLAGADTQYF. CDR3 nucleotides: TGTGCCACCAGCAGACTAGCGGGTGCAGATACGCAGTATTTT.